Each of the 15 T cell receptor beta chains below was sequenced from the same sample in a study of regulatory T cells in long-lasting Graves disease. Combining iRepertoire HTBI primers with Arm-PCR of CDR3 regions, the authors built TCR beta libraries. A single record per CDR3 protein comes from TCRdb applying MiXCR to the multiplex PCR reads. The sample includes fewer than 400,000 distinct CDR3 sequences, about a fifth of them seen just once. Time point specified: persistent/refractory GD, antithyroid drugs over 5 years with positive TRAb. The authors made the TCR library using RNA they extracted from PBMCs. The source was peripheral blood mononuclear cells (PBMCs), collected when the disease was refractory, from a patient treated with antithyroid drugs. The source of these receptors is a female donor with Graves disease.

The chain combines TRBV27 with TRBJ2-7, with D perhaps given as TRBD1 or TRBD2 (5 bases each). There are 11 residues in the CDR3. Trimming pared 7 bases from V and 7 bases from J, leaving 11 bases between. Germline V lookup: CDR1 MNHEY, CDR2 SMNVEV (reference sequence). Written as DNA, the CDR3 is TGTGCCAGCACCGCTGGGGGAGAGCAGTACTTC. It is translated as CASTAGGEQYF.

The rearrangement links TRBV19 to TRBJ2-6; 7 bases agree with TRBD1. V gave up 6 bases and J gave up 0 bases; unmatched junction bases: 5. The CDR3 extends over 16 amino acids. Germline CDR1 is LNHDA and CDR2 is SQIVND (reference sequence). The CDR3 here is CASSPGQHSGANVLTF. The DNA for the CDR3 is TGTGCCAGTAGCCCGGGACAGCACTCTGGGGCCAACGTCCTGACTTTC.

The genes are TRBV7-9 and TRBJ2-1, with 11 bases aligning to TRBD2. This CDR3 spans 15 amino acids. Germline values: CDR1 SEHNR, CDR2 FQNEAQ (reference sequence). Trimming cost V 4 bases and J 9 bases; bases outside gene matches: 8. CDR3 amino acids: CASSSLAGGVVEQFF. CDR3 sequence (DNA): TGTGCCAGCAGCTCTCTAGCGGGAGGAGTTGTTGAGCAGTTCTTC.

This clonotype was counted ten times or more. The gene calls are TRBV28 and TRBJ1-6; D ambiguous. The length of the CDR3 is 16 residues. Trimming pared 0 bases from V and 6 bases from J, leaving 12 bases between. From germline, CDR1 is MDHEN and CDR2 SYDVKM. The CDR3 spells CASSLWSQEINSPLHF. CDR3 bases: TGTGCCAGCAGTTTATGGAGTCAGGAGATTAATTCACCCCTCCACTTT.

This clonotype occurred many times. This chain links TRBV28 with TRBJ1-2; D is unresolved. Germline CDR1 reads MDHEN; CDR2 reads SYDVKM. This CDR3 is 13 amino acids long. Trimming shortened V by 3 bases and J by 5 bases, and 10 bases separated the two germline ends. For the CDR3, the DNA is TGTGCCAGCAGTTTGGTCATAGGATATGGCTACACCTTC. Residues: CASSLVIGYGYTF.

This clonotype was seen more than once but under ten times. Just one base apart from a much larger clone, this may be a read error. This sequence joins TRBV12-3 or TRBV12-4 and TRBJ2-5, with no clear D. V lost 6 bases and J lost 11, with 16 bases in between. The CDR3 spans 12 residues. CDR3 DNA sequence: TGTGCCAGCAGCTCGAATAGTGATGAGCAGTACTTC. This gives the protein CASSSNSDEQYF.

This clonotype was counted only a few times. This rearrangement joins TRBV6-1 to TRBJ2-2; 9 bases line up with TRBD1. There are 16 residues in the CDR3. The junction had 7 bases not matched to a gene; V was cut back by 6 bases and J by 2 bases. CDR1 and CDR2 from the germline V gene are MNHNS and SASEGT. The CDR3 coding sequence is TGTGCCAGCAGACCCGGGGGACAGGGAAACACCGGGGAGCTGTTTTTT. Protein sequence: CASRPGGQGNTGELFF.

In its sample, this clonotype was seen a few times. This chain uses TRBV9 with TRBJ1-1; D is possibly TRBD1 (5 bases). The V and J ends lost 0 bases and 2 bases respectively, with 8 bases between them. CDR3 length: 14 residues. Germline V gene data show CDR1 as SGDLS and CDR2 as YYNGEE. This CDR3 reads CASSVVGENTEAFF. Written as DNA, the CDR3 is TGTGCCAGCAGCGTAGTAGGGGAAAACACTGAAGCTTTCTTT.

The J gene is TRBJ1-3, the V gene TRBV6-5, with 8 nucleotides matching TRBD1. The CDR3 length is 21 residues. Per the germline V gene, CDR1 is MNHEY and CDR2 is SVGAGI. Trimming took 2 bases from V and 0 from J; bases not matched to a gene: 18. CDR3 loop: CASSYRKPGQANSDSGNTIYF. CDR3 bases: TGTGCCAGCAGTTACCGAAAACCGGGACAGGCCAACTCAGACTCTGGAAACACCATATATTTT.

This clonotype was counted a few times. The chain joins TRBV20-1 to TRBJ1-1; possibly TRBD1 for D (6 bases). The V end lost 0 bases, the J end lost 2 bases, and 13 bases lay between the germline ends. Germline CDR1 is DFQATT and CDR2 is SNEGSKA (reference sequence). The CDR3 is 15 residues long. CDR3 bases: TGCAGTGCTAGAGAATATACAGGGACCAACACTGAAGCTTTCTTT. Amino acids: CSAREYTGTNTEAFF.

The table lists this clonotype with many counts. The chain couples TRBV7-2 to TRBJ2-5; D perhaps matches TRBD2 (5 bases). In germline, CDR1 is SGHTA, CDR2 FQGNSA. Trimming shortened V by 2 bases and J by 5 bases, and 12 bases separated the two germline ends. The CDR3 sequence is 14 residues long. The chain's CDR3 is CASSLTASMETQYF. In DNA form, the CDR3 reads TGTGCCAGCAGCTTAACCGCTAGCATGGAGACCCAGTACTTC.

This clonotype was recorded at least ten times. V is TRBV2 and J is TRBJ2-7; D is undetermined. Per the germline V gene, CDR1 is SNHLY and CDR2 is FYNNEI. Trimming took 7 bases from V and 2 from J, leaving 9 bases between them. CDR3 size: 12 residues. CDR3 in DNA: TGTGCCAGCACGACACATACCTACGAGCAGTACTTC. Protein: CASTTHTYEQYF.

This clonotype was seen only a few times. The chain uses TRBV6-1 and TRBJ1-1; TRBD1 might be the D (6 bases). Trimming left V 8 bases short and J 3 bases short, with 19 bases between. CDR1 and CDR2 from the germline V gene are MNHNS and SASEGT. This CDR3 region has 15 residues. CDR3 sequence reads: CASRSRGALHTEAFF. The CDR3 DNA reads TGTGCCAGCCGATCTCGGGGGGCCCTGCACACTGAAGCTTTCTTT.

The chain combines TRBV3-1 with TRBJ2-7, with D tentatively TRBD1 (6 bases). Germline V gene data show CDR1 as LGHDT and CDR2 as YNNKEL (reference sequence). The V end was cut by 0 bases, the J end by 6 bases, with 15 bases between. This CDR3 contains 15 residues. This chain's CDR3 is CASSQDGGRTGEQYF. In DNA, the CDR3 is TGTGCCAGCAGCCAAGATGGGGGCAGGACGGGCGAGCAGTACTTC.

There are a few counts of this clonotype. Only one base separates this from a far larger clonotype, so it likely reflects a read error. The V call is TRBV27, the J call TRBJ2-5; 8 bases align to TRBD1. This CDR3 is built from 16 residues. The germline V gene encodes CDR1 MNHEY and CDR2 SMNVEV (reference sequence). The V segment lost 6 bases and the J segment 6 bases; nucleotides outside the gene matches: 15. The CDR3 region has the DNA TGTGCCAGCAGGCTGGGCAGGGGGCTCCTGGGGCAGACCCAGTACTTC. It encodes CASRLGRGLLGQTQYF.